This T cell receptor beta chain was observed in a study of OX40 agonist ivuxolimab in advanced cancers. About the study: It was ivuxolimab, an agonistic anti-OX40 (CD134) antibody, that patients were treated with. Aged roughly 23 to 85 with a mean of roughly 63 years, they were roughly 83% male.

The assay was immunoSEQ multiplex PCR, and TCRdb's table has in-frame clones only and misses some. The sample carries under 60,000 clones, 90% to 95% recorded once. Regarding this clone: Its antigen remains unidentified.

CDR1 MDHEN and CDR2 SYDVKM come from the germline V gene. The CDR3 totals 13 residues. General study results and limits: On average, CD8+ T cells showed a greater number of expanded clones than CD4+.

The chain joins TRBV28 to TRBJ2-5, with a possible D match to TRBD1 (5 bases). The DNA end lines up better with TRBJ2-7; the J call may be wrong. The sequence was collected from an adult with an advanced solid tumor such as melanoma, head and neck, liver or kidney cancer. Specimen: CD4+ or CD8+ T cells sorted from blood, collected in a trial of the OX40 agonist ivuxolimab. This CDR3 reads CASNGADAYEQYF. The DNA of the CDR3 is TGTGCCAGCAATGGGGCGGACGCCTACGAGCAGTACTTC.